One T cell receptor (beta chain) is described in this entry. Its matching antigen is unknown. The Oncomine TCR Beta short-read assay was applied to DNA of cultured CD4+ T cells. Each CDR3 protein gets one entry after TCRdb re-called the PCR reads with MiXCR. The sample carries about 6,100 distinct CDR3 sequences, less than 50% recorded once. This sample is drawn from a study of vaccination and CD4 T cells after COVID-19. Treatment of the sample: approximately 10-day PBMC culture with coronavirus spike peptide pools or control peptides (ViraFEST assay). Gathered ahead of the COVID-19 pandemic (2011-2018) were the CD4+ T cells of the unexposed donor. Once peptide pools had expanded antigen-specific T cells, ViraFEST sequenced TCRs. Days 3 and 7 saw half the medium swapped for fresh IL-2 medium. Isolation of CD4+ T cells by negative selection took place after more than 9 days of culture. J gave up 4 bases and V 3 bases, and 15 bases lay outside the gene matches. CDR1 and CDR2 (germline): LNHNV, YYDKDF (reference sequence). The CDR3 runs to 18 residues.

The V call is TRBV15, the J call TRBJ2-7, with 10 bases fitting TRBD1. The clonotype comes from a human donor in good health. Sequenced sample: CD4+ T cells from blood, cultured in vitro. The CDR3 DNA reads as TGTGCCACCAGCAGCGCCCTAAAGGGGGGACAGGGGTGGTACGAGCAGTACTTC. Translating gives CATSSALKGGQGWYEQYF. Full variable domain (remainder filled in from reference TRBV15 and TRBJ2-7): DAMVIQNPRYQVTQFGKPVTLSCSQTLNHNVMYWYQQKSSQAPKLLFHYYDKDFNNEADTPDNFQSRRPNTSFCFLDIRSPGLGDTAMYLCATSSALKGGQGWYEQYFGPGTRLTVT.